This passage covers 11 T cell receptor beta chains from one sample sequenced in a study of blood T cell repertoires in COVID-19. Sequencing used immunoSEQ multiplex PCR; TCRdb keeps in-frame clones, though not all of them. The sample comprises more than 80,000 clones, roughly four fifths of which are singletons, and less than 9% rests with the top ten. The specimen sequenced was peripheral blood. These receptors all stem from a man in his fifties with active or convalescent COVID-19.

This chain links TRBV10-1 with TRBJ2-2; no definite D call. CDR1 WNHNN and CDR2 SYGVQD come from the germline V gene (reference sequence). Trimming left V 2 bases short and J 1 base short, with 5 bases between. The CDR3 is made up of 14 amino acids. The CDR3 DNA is TGCGCCAGCAGTGAGGCAGAGAACACCGGGGAGCTGTTTTTT. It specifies CASSEAENTGELFF.

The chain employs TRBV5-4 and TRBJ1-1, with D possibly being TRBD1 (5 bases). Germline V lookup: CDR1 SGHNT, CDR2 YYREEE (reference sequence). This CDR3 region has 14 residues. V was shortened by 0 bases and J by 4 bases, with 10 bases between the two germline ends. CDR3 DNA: TGTGCCAGCAGCTTGGAGCGGGGGGTCACTGAAGCTTTCTTT. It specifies CASSLERGVTEAFF.

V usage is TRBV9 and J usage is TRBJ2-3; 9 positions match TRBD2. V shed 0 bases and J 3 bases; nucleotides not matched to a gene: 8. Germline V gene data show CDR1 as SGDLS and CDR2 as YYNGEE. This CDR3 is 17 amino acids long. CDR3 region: CASSVEFRGGGTDTQYF. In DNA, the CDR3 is TGTGCCAGCAGCGTAGAATTTCGCGGGGGGGGAACAGATACGCAGTATTTT.

The CDR3 loop reads CASSLDRFNEKLFF. The CDR3 DNA reads TGTGCCAGCAGCTTGGACAGATTTAATGAAAAACTGTTTTTT. The chain links TRBV5-5 to TRBJ1-4; D unresolved. CDR1 SGHKS and CDR2 YYEKEE come from the germline V gene (reference sequence). CDR3 size: 14 residues. V was trimmed by 0 bases and J by 4 bases, leaving 7 bases between them. The full variable domain, with the rest looked up from reference TRBV5-5 and TRBJ1-4, is DAGVTQSPTHLIKTRGQQVTLRCSPISGHKSVSWYQQVLGQGPQFIFQYYEKEERGRGNFPDRFSARQFPNYSSELNVNALLLGDSALYLCASSLDRFNEKLFFGSGTQLSVL.

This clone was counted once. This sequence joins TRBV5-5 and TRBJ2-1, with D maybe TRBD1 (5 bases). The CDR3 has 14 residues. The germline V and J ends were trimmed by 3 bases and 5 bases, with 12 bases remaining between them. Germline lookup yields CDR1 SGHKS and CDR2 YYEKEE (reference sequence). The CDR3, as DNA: TGTGCCAGCAGCTCGGCAGGGTTGGACAATGAGCAGTTCTTC. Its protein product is CASSSAGLDNEQFF.

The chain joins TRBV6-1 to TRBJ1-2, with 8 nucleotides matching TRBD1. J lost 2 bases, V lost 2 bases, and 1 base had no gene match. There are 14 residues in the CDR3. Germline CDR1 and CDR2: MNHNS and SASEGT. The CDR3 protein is CASSEQGANYGYTF. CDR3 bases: TGTGCCAGCAGTGAACAGGGGGCCAACTATGGCTACACCTTC.

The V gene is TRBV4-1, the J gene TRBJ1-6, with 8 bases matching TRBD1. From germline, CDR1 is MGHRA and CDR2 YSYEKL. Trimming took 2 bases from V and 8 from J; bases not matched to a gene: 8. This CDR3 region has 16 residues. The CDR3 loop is CASSQLAGGWDSPLHF. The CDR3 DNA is TGCGCCAGCAGCCAACTCGCAGGGGGCTGGGATTCACCCCTCCACTTT.

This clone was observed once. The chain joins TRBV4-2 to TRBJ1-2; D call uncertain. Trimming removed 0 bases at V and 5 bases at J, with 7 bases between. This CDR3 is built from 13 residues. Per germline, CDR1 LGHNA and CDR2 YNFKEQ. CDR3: CASSQEGGYGYTF. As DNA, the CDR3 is TGTGCCAGCAGCCAAGAAGGCGGGTATGGCTACACCTTC.

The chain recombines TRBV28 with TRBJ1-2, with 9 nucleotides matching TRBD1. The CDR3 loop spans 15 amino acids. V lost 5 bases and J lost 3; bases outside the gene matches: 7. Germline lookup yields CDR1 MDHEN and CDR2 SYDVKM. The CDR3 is CASSPSGDRDYGYTF. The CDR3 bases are TGTGCCAGCAGTCCAAGCGGGGACAGGGACTATGGCTACACCTTC.

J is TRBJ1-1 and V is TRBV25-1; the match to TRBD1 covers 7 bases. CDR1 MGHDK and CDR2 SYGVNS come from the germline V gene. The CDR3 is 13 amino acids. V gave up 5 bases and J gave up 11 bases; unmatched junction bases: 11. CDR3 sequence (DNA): TGTGCCAGCAGTCGAACAGGGGCGGGCAGGGCTTTCTTT. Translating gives CASSRTGAGRAFF.

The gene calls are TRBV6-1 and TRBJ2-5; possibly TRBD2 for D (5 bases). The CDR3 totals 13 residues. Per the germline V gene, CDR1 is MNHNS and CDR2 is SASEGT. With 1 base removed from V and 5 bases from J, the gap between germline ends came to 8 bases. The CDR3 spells CASSEEVAETQYF. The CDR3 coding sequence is TGTGCCAGCAGTGAAGAGGTAGCGGAGACCCAGTACTTC.